This T cell receptor (beta chain) was found in a study of T cells in Graves' hyperthyroidism and ophthalmopathy. First hyperthyroidism diagnosis is when the blood sample was obtained, before any ophthalmopathy symptoms. Fresh 10 ml peripheral blood yielded PBMCs. Study findings and constraints: Model output signaled ophthalmopathy a median approximately 6 months ahead of onset.

The ends were cut back, 3 bases at V and 1 base at J, with 12 bases in the middle. In germline, CDR1 is KGHSH, CDR2 LQKENI. The CDR3 has 15 residues. Comment on this clonotype: The target antigen is unknown.

TCR beta CDR3 regions were amplified from RNA. First-round RT-PCR of the TCR CDR3 relied on the HTBI primer set. TCRdb redid the calling of the multiplex PCR reads with MiXCR, one entry per CDR3 protein. The table records around 700,000 distinct CDR3 sequences, around 20% of them present only once. The TCR comes from a woman aged 50 to 60 with Graves' hyperthyroidism that later progressed to Graves' ophthalmopathy. The chain is built from TRBV18 and TRBJ1-1; a weak D match, TRBD1 (5 bases). The source material was blood. The CDR3 DNA reads TGTGCCAGCTCACCCTTAGACAGACAGAACACTGAAGCTTTCTTT. The encoded protein is CASSPLDRQNTEAFF.